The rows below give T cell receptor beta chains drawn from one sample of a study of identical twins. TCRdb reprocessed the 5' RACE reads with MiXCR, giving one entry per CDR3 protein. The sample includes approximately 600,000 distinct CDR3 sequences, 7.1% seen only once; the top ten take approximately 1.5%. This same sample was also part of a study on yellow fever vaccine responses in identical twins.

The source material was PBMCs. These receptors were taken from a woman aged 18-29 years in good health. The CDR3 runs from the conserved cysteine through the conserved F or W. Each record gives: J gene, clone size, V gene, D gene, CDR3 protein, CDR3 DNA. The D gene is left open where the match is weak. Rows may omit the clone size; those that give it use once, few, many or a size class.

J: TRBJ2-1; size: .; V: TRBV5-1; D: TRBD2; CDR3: CASSYTAPGLAGGGAYNEQFF; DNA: TGCGCCAGCAGCTATACCGCCCCGGGACTAGCGGGAGGTGGAGCCTACAATGAGCAGTTCTTC
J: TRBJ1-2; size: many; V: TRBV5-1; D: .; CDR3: CASSLGRLYGYTF; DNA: TGCGCCAGCAGCCTGGGACGGTTATATGGCTACACCTTC
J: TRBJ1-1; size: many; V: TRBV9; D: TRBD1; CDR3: CASSVDDRGTEAFF; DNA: TGTGCCAGCAGCGTAGATGACAGGGGGACTGAAGCTTTCTTT
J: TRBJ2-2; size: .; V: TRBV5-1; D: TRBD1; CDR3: CASSKDRATGELFF; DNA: TGCGCCAGCAGCAAGGACAGGGCCACCGGGGAGCTGTTTTTT
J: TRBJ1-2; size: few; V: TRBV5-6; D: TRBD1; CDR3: CASSTTGTGAVYGYTF; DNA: TGTGCCAGCAGCACTACCGGGACAGGGGCTGTCTATGGCTACACCTTC
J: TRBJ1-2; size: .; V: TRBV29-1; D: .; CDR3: CSVGTKERYGYTF; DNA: TGCAGCGTTGGTACAAAGGAACGATATGGCTACACCTTC
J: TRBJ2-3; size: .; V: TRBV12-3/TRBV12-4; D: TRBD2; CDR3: CASSFLAGGVDTQYF; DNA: TGTGCCAGCAGTTTCTTAGCGGGAGGTGTAGATACGCAGTATTTT
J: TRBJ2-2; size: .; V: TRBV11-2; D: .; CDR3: CASSFVHTGELFF; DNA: TGTGCCAGCAGCTTCGTCCATACCGGGGAGCTGTTTTTT
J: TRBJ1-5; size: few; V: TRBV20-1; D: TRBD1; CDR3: CSARRGQSSNQPQHF; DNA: TGCAGTGCTAGACGGGGACAGAGTAGCAATCAGCCCCAGCATTTT
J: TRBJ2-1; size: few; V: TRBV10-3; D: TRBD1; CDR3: CAISDTQTGGGEQFF; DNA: TGTGCCATCAGTGACACCCAGACAGGGGGAGGTGAGCAGTTCTTC
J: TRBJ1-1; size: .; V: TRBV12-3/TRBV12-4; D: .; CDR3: CASSHPPQMNTEAFF; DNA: TGTGCCAGCAGCCACCCTCCTCAGATGAACACTGAAGCTTTCTTT
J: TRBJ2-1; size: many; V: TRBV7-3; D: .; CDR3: CASSDIFSSYNEQFF; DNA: TGTGCCAGCAGCGATATTTTCAGCTCCTACAATGAGCAGTTCTTC
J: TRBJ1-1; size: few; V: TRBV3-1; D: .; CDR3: CASSQEPGKNTEAFF; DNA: TGTGCCAGCAGCCAAGAACCCGGCAAGAACACTGAAGCTTTCTTT
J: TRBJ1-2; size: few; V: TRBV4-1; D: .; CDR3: CASSQEAQSGYTF; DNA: TGCGCCAGCAGCCAAGAGGCACAGTCTGGCTACACCTTC
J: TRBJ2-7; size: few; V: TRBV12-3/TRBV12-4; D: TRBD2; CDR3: CASSLRSPSGSYEQYF; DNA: TGTGCCAGCAGTTTAAGATCCCCTAGCGGCTCCTACGAGCAGTACTTC
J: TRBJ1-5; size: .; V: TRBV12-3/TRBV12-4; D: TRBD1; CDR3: CASSGGGTGRQPQHF; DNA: TGTGCCAGCAGTGGCGGGGGGACAGGGCGTCAGCCCCAGCATTTT
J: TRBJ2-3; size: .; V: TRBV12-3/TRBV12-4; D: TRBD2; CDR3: CASQPGLNTDTQYF; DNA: TGTGCCAGCCAACCGGGACTAAACACAGATACGCAGTATTTT
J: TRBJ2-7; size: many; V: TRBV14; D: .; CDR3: CASSRDLPYEQYF; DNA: TGTGCCAGCAGCCGCGACTTACCCTACGAGCAGTACTTC
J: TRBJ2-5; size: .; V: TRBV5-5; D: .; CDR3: CASCLGSGETQYF; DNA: TGTGCCAGCTGCCTCGGGAGTGGAGAGACCCAGTACTTC
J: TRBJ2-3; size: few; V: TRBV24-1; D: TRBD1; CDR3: CATSGQGRLDTQYF; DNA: TGTGCCACCAGTGGACAGGGTCGGTTGGATACGCAGTATTTT
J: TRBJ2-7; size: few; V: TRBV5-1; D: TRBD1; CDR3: CASSLAGDRGHEQYF; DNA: TGCGCCAGCAGCTTGGCCGGGGACAGGGGACACGAGCAGTACTTC
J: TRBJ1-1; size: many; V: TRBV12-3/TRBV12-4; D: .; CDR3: CASSLKSLNTEAFF; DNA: TGTGCCAGCAGTTTAAAGTCCCTGAACACTGAAGCTTTCTTT
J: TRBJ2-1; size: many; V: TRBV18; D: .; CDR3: CASSPNSVGEQFF; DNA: TGTGCCAGCTCACCAAACTCTGTGGGTGAGCAGTTCTTC
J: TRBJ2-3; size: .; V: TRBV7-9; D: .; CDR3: CASAQASTDTQYF; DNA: TGTGCCAGCGCACAGGCCAGCACAGATACGCAGTATTTT